Given below is one TCR beta chain in context. Its specificity is not known. Germline and junction disagree at one end, which may indicate a read error. Generated by immunoSEQ multiplex PCR, the TCRdb table keeps only in-frame clones and is missing some. The sample includes about 1.5 million clones, roughly 96% of them seen just once. The data belong to a study of shared clonotypes between healthy human individuals. Germline V CDR1 and CDR2: SGHTA, FQGNSA. This CDR3 has 14 amino acids. Study results and limitations: The represented genetic and exposure-history diversity was limited by the small number of donors. Clonotypes not shared had lower generation probabilities than those common to all four donors.

The receptor's source is a man in his thirties or forties in good health. The rearrangement joins TRBV7-2 to TRBJ1-3; no firm D call. Sequencing input: naive CD4+ T cells sorted from blood. Subset denoted: CD45RA+ positively selected. CDR3 sequence (DNA): TGTGCCAGCAGCCAGAGGACGGCTGGAAGCACCATATATTTT. Its protein is CASSQRTAGSTIYF.